The source of this T cell receptor (beta chain) is a study of post-analysis software for immune sequencing data. The study's findings and limits: TRBV5-6, TRBV5-1 and TRBV20-1 belonged to a set of roughly 5 TRBV segments that were more frequent in patients than controls.

A remark on this clonotype: Its antigen is unidentified.

Between the trimmed V and J ends, which lost 1 base and 9 bases, there was a span of 11 bases. Germline V CDR1 and CDR2: SGHRS, YFSETQ. The CDR3 loop spans 13 amino acids. Each TCR beta cDNA library carried unique molecular identifiers. Each CDR3 protein is one row after TCRdb ran MiXCR on the PCR reads. The data contain 650,000 to 850,000 distinct CDR3 sequences, roughly 58% of them seen just once; the ten biggest clones take up approximately 4.3%. The chain is built from TRBV5-1 and TRBJ2-1, with D perhaps matching TRBD2 (5 bases). The sample consisted of blood. This sequence was found in a girl aged 10 to 17 with multiple sclerosis. This chain's CDR3 is CASSLSSAGEQFF. In nucleotides, the CDR3 is TGCGCCAGCAGCTTGAGTAGCGCCGGTGAGCAGTTCTTC.